The clone carrying this T cell receptor beta chain was counted between two and nine times. Its antigen is not identified. V dropped 1 base and J dropped 6 bases, with 5 bases sitting between them. The CDR3 totals 12 residues. CDR1 is SGHDT, CDR2 YYEEEE, per germline. All donors had upfront surgery without preoperative chemotherapy, radiotherapy or any immunotherapy. Here immunoSEQ multiplex PCR was the method, and the copy in TCRdb shows in-frame clones only, minus some. The sample has about 3,100 clones, roughly nine tenths seen once. This entry belongs to a study of T cells and copy number aberrations in small-cell lung cancer. Study observations and caveats: The study's sample size was small, so findings need validation. All specimens were formalin-fixed paraffin-embedded tissue, prone to sequencing artifacts.

The sample taken for sequencing was normal tissue next to the tumor. This rearrangement joins TRBV5-6 to TRBJ1-3; D gene unclear. The source is a man aged 50 to 59 with small cell lung cancer. The CDR3 DNA reads TGTGCCAGCAGCTTGTTGACAAACACCATATATTTT. Its protein is CASSLLTNTIYF.